Listed below are T cell receptor beta chains from one sample, sequenced in a study of blood T cell repertoires in COVID-19. Data came from immunoSEQ multiplex PCR; TCRdb stores just in-frame clones and leaves some out. The table lists some 96,000 clones, around four fifths of them singletons. Specimen: peripheral blood. The receptor set was obtained from a human donor in a cohort sampled during active COVID-19. Both conserved end residues are part of each CDR3. The order of the fields is J gene, V gene, clone size, D gene, CDR3 DNA, CDR3 protein. The D gene is left open where the match is weak. A row's size may be missing; if present it is once, few, many or a size class.

TRBJ1-6 TRBV6-5 . TRBD1 TGTGCCGGACAAGATGGACAGGGCGAATCACCCCTCCACTTT CAGQDGQGESPLHF
TRBJ1-2 TRBV10-1 . . TGCGCCAGCAGGGAACCCTCAGGGGTTGGCTACACCTTC CASREPSGVGYTF
TRBJ1-3 TRBV11-2 few . TGTGCCAGCAGCCGGTCTAGCTCTGGAAACACCATATATTTT CASSRSSSGNTIYF
TRBJ1-5 TRBV6-5 . . TGTGCCAGCAGCTCGACCCTAGGACAGCCCCAGCATTTT CASSSTLGQPQHF
TRBJ2-7 TRBV7-8 . . TGTGCCAGCAGCTTATGGGGGGCTAGCGGCTACGAGCAGTACTTC CASSLWGASGYEQYF
TRBJ2-7 TRBV4-3 . TRBD1 TGCGCCAGCAGCCAAGATAATGCGCCAGGGGGCGAGCAGTACTTC CASSQDNAPGGEQYF
TRBJ2-5 TRBV27 . TRBD2 TGTGCCAGCAGGAGTCTAGCGGGAGGGCAGGAGACCCAGTACTTC CASRSLAGGQETQYF
TRBJ2-2 TRBV9 . TRBD1 TGTGCCAGCAGCGTGAGAGTAACAGGGGCAGGAAATACCGGGGAGCTGTTTTTT CASSVRVTGAGNTGELFF
TRBJ2-2 TRBV11-2 . TRBD2 TGTGCCAGCAGCCGAACTACCTTAGCGGGACTGGTCACCGGGGAGCTGTTTTTT CASSRTTLAGLVTGELFF
TRBJ1-3 TRBV4-3 . TRBD1 TGCGCCAGCAGCCAAAAAACAGGGGGTGGAAACACCATATATTTT CASSQKTGGGNTIYF
TRBJ1-5 TRBV6-1 few . TGTGCCAGCAGTGAAGAACGGAATCAGCCCCAGCATTTT CASSEERNQPQHF
TRBJ2-5 TRBV30 . . TGTGCCTGGAGCCGCCCAGGAGGTCAAGAGACCCAGTACTTC CAWSRPGGQETQYF
TRBJ1-2 TRBV29-1 . . TGCAGCGTTGAAGAACAGGGCCACTATGGCTACACCTTC CSVEEQGHYGYTF
TRBJ2-1 TRBV5-1 . TRBD1 TGCGCCAGCAGCATAGACAGGGTTTCCTACAATGAGCAGTTCTTC CASSIDRVSYNEQFF
TRBJ2-1 TRBV2 . TRBD2 TGTGCCAGCAGTGCTCCTAGGGGTACTAGCGGGGTAGCCTCCTACAATGAGCAGTTCTTC CASSAPRGTSGVASYNEQFF
TRBJ2-5 TRBV6-6 . . TGTGCCAGCAGTTACTCGACGGCGGGTACCCAGTACTTC CASSYSTAGTQYF
TRBJ2-6 TRBV28 . TRBD2 TGTGCCCGCCGGGCGGGGGGGACGGCGGGGGCCAACGTCCTGACTTTC CARRAGGTAGANVLTF
TRBJ1-2 TRBV4-1 many TRBD1 TGCGCCAGCAGCCGAGGACAGGGTCAGGCTGGCTACACCTTC CASSRGQGQAGYTF
TRBJ2-7 TRBV28 . . TGTGCCAGCAGTTCGCTGGGGCTCGAGCAGTACTTC CASSSLGLEQYF
TRBJ1-6 TRBV10-2 . . TGCGCCAGCAGAGCAGGGCGCTCACCCCTCCACTTT CASRAGRSPLHF
TRBJ1-3 TRBV28 . TRBD1 TGTGCCAGCAGTGTCACAGGGGGCTCTGGAAACACCATATATTTT CASSVTGGSGNTIYF
TRBJ2-2 TRBV6-6 . . TGTGCCAGCAAATCGAGTGGACACTTCACCGGGGAGCTGTTTTTT CASKSSGHFTGELFF
TRBJ1-6 TRBV9 once . TGTGCCAGCAGCGTAGGGCCTACAGGACCGAATTCACCCCTCCACTTT CASSVGPTGPNSPLHF
TRBJ1-5 TRBV28 . TRBD1 TGTGCCAGCCGGACAGGGGGCTTTCAGCCCCAGCATTTT CASRTGGFQPQHF
TRBJ1-2 TRBV28 . . TGTGCCAGCCGCCTAGAGAACTATGGCTACACCTTC CASRLENYGYTF
TRBJ2-5 TRBV5-1 . . TGCGCCAGCAGCTTGGAAGGGACTCGCCAAGAGACCCAGTACTTC CASSLEGTRQETQYF
TRBJ2-7 TRBV5-1 . TRBD2 TGCGCCAGCAGTTTCCCCCTGGCGGGGGGGACCTACTCCTACGAGCAGTACTTC CASSFPLAGGTYSYEQYF
TRBJ1-2 TRBV19 . . TGTGCCAGTAGTACCCGCGCGCGTGGCTACACCTTC CASSTRARGYTF
TRBJ2-3 TRBV18 . TRBD2 TGTGCCAGCTCACCTTTTCCCAGCGGGGGGGCAACAGATACGCAGTATTTT CASSPFPSGGATDTQYF
TRBJ2-1 TRBV28 . TRBD1 TGTGCCAGCAGTACCACCTCAGGGGGCGCATACAATGAGCAGTTCTTC CASSTTSGGAYNEQFF
TRBJ1-2 TRBV28 . . TGTGCCAGCAGTTTATCTTTTAGGACAGTCGATGGCTACACCTTC CASSLSFRTVDGYTF
TRBJ2-1 TRBV1 . . TGCACCAGCAGCCCTCGGACTAGCGGAGGGAATCAATACAATGAGCAGTTCTTC CTSSPRTSGGNQYNEQFF
TRBJ1-1 TRBV4-1 . . TGCGCCAGCAGCCAAGAAGGACACGTGAACACTGAAGCTTTCTTT CASSQEGHVNTEAFF
TRBJ2-7 TRBV3-1/TRBV3-2 . . TGTGCCAGCAGCCCAGGGCCCTCCTACGAGCAGTACTTC CASSPGPSYEQYF
TRBJ2-5 TRBV30 . TRBD2 TGTGCCTGGAGTCTTCCAGCGGGAGGAGAGACCCAGTACTTC CAWSLPAGGETQYF
TRBJ1-3 TRBV5-6 . . TGTGCCAGCAGACGAGAAGCAGGAAACACCATATATTTT CASRREAGNTIYF
TRBJ2-7 TRBV7-6 . TRBD1 TGTGCCAGCAGCGCGACCGGGACAGGGTCCTACGAGCAGTACTTC CASSATGTGSYEQYF
TRBJ2-1 TRBV6-1 . TRBD2 TGTGCCAGCAGTGACCCCTATGAAGCGGGAGGGCCCACCAATGAGCAGTTCTTC CASSDPYEAGGPTNEQFF
TRBJ2-2 TRBV5-4 . . TGTGCCAGCAGCTCCCAAACAGGGGAGGAGGTTACCGGGGAGCTGTTTTTT CASSSQTGEEVTGELFF
TRBJ1-1 TRBV30 . TRBD1 TGTGCCTGGAGTCGACAGGGCGCTGAAGCTTTCTTT CAWSRQGAEAFF
TRBJ2-7 TRBV25-1 . . TGTGCCAGCGGCTGCTCCGGGAGACCGAGCTCCTACGAGCAGTACTTC CASGCSGRPSSYEQYF
TRBJ2-6 TRBV6-1 . . TGTGCCAGCAGTGAACGCAGTGAGGGGGCTGGGGCCAACGTCCTGACTTTC CASSERSEGAGANVLTF
TRBJ2-7 TRBV4-1 . . TGCGCCAGCAGCCAAGGGACAGCGAACCCCTACGAGCAGTACTTC CASSQGTANPYEQYF
TRBJ2-3 TRBV4-3 . . TGCGCCAGCAGCCAAGAATTCCCCCCGGGGGGCCCTAGCACAGATACGCAGTATTTT CASSQEFPPGGPSTDTQYF
TRBJ2-4 TRBV27 . . TGTGCCAGCAGTTTCAACGCCCAGGGCATTCAGTACTTC CASSFNAQGIQYF
TRBJ1-4 TRBV7-3 . TRBD1 TGTGCCAGCAGCCGGACAGGGGGCCGTAATGAAAAACTGTTTTTT CASSRTGGRNEKLFF
TRBJ1-1 TRBV28 once TRBD1 TGTGCCAGTTCGATCCGGACAGGGAGCACTGAAGCTTTCTTT CASSIRTGSTEAFF
TRBJ2-7 TRBV10-2 . . TGCGCCAGCAGTGAGTCCCGGGACAACTACGAGCAGTACTTC CASSESRDNYEQYF
TRBJ1-3 TRBV5-1 once . TGCGCCAGCAGCTTCTTGGGGTCGGGGGGAAACACCATATATTTT CASSFLGSGGNTIYF
TRBJ2-7 TRBV6-6 . . TGTGCCAGCAGTGCAAGCGCCTACGAGCAGTACTTC CASSASAYEQYF
TRBJ2-7 TRBV9 . TRBD2 TGTGCCAGCAGTCTATCCGGGACCCTCGGGAGGGAGCAGTACTTC CASSLSGTLGREQYF
TRBJ2-2 TRBV5-1 . . TGCGCCAGCAGCCTACCATCCACGAACACCGGGGAGCTGTTTTTT CASSLPSTNTGELFF
TRBJ2-5 TRBV5-1 . . TGCGCCAGCAGCTCAGGCGCAGAGACCCAGTACTTC CASSSGAETQYF
TRBJ2-1 TRBV2 . TRBD2 TGTGCCAGCAGTGAAGCGCGTGGGGGGGCCTACAATGAGCAGTTCTTC CASSEARGGAYNEQFF
TRBJ1-6 TRBV25-1 . TRBD1 TGTGCCAGCAGTGCCCAGGGGGATGGCAATTCACCCCTCCACTTT CASSAQGDGNSPLHF